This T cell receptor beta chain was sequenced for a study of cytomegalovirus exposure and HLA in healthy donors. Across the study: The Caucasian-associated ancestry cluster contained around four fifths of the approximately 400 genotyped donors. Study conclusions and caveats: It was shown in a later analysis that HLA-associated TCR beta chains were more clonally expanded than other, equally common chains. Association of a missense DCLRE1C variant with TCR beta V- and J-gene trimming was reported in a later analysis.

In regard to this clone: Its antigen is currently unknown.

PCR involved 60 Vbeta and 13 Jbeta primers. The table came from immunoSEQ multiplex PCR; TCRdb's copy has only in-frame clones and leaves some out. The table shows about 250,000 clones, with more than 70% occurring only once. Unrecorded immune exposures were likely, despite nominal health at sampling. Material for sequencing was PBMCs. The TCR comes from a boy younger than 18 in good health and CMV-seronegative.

In DNA, the CDR3 is TGTGCCAGCAGCTTCACAGGGATCCCAGAGACCCAGTACTTC. It codes for CASSFTGIPETQYF. This chain connects TRBV11-3 to TRBJ2-5; maybe TRBD1 (6 bases). The CDR3 is made up of 14 amino acids. Germline CDR1 SGHNT, CDR2 YENEEA. V was cut by 3 bases and J by 4 bases, with 12 bases left in between.